This T cell receptor (beta chain) originates from a study of post-analysis software for immune sequencing data. Whole-study results and caveats: When patients were compared with controls, five TRBV segments were more frequent, TRBV5-6, TRBV5-1 and TRBV20-1 among them.

Trimming left V 4 bases short and J 4 bases short, with 14 bases between. This CDR3 has 15 amino acids. Germline lookup yields CDR1 SGHTA and CDR2 FQGNSA. Built from TCR beta cDNA, the libraries had unique molecular identifiers in them. MiXCR, run by TCRdb on the PCR reads, gives a single entry per CDR3 protein. The sample includes 600,000 to 700,000 distinct CDR3 sequences, over 45% of them seen just once. This clonotype has only one observation. Its matching antigen is unknown. The rearrangement uses TRBV7-2 and TRBJ1-5; D is unclear. The sequence derives from a girl aged 2-15 years with multiple sclerosis. Material for sequencing was blood. DNA for the CDR3: TGTGCCAGCAGCTATGGGCCCTTGGATAATCAGCCCCAGCATTTT. Its protein is CASSYGPLDNQPQHF.